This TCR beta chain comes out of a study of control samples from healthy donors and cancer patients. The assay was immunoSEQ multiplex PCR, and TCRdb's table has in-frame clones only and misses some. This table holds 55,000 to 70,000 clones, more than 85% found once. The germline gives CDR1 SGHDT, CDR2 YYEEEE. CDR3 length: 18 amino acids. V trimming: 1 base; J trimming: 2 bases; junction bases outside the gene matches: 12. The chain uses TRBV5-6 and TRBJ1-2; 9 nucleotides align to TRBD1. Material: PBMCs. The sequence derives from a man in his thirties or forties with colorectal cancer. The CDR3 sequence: CASSLWAQGAGGNYGYTF. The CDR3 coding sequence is TGTGCCAGCAGCTTGTGGGCACAGGGGGCTGGGGGGAACTATGGCTACACCTTC.